This T cell receptor (beta chain) appears in the sequencing data of a study of human versus mouse CDR3 diversity and MHC coevolution (TCRdb year 2017). Background for the entire study: The immunoSEQ assay was reported to detect one in 200,000 T cells and to minimize amplification bias from multiplex PCR. Valid reads per sample ranged from 0.6 x 10^7 to 1.6 x 10^7 across mouse and human samples. Human naive CD4 T cell repertoires served as a reference for TCR selection on multiple MHC II alleles, compared against human-TCR-locus transgenic mice with single MHC II. Three healthy volunteer blood donors made up the human cohort, with one aged 30 to 40, one aged 40 to 50 and one aged 60 to 70 at collection.

Comment on this clone: Its recognized antigen is unknown. No much larger clonotype is one base removed from it; base qualities were not supplied.

Genomic DNA was extracted from the sorted cells using the QIAGEN blood and tissue kit and was quantified on a NanoDrop 1000. TCR alpha and beta chains were deep sequenced and quantified on the immunoSEQ platform using multiplex PCR of genomic DNA. Per the source publication's procedure: Annotation of the TCR sequences relied on IMGT gene and region definitions. Out-of-frame rearrangements were used as a proxy for the preselection repertoire and compared with in-frame clonotypes. The iCHAO1 estimator provided with the immunoSEQ platform was used to estimate repertoire size. A Gini index, which is based on the Lorenz curve, was applied to in-frame amino acid clonotypes to measure clonal inequality. Shared clonotypes were counted with the intersect function of the R package tcR, and similarity was scored with the Jaccard index. V, J and V-J usage frequencies went into a principal component analysis run with the R prcomp function, with no normalization applied. This is the immuneACCESS table as TCRdb keeps it, with only in-frame sequences that have V and J called. A part of the clones is gone; compared with another copy, unresolved V genes explain less than half, and the rest is unexplained. V and J calls plus clone size are reproduced from that table; the DNA served to infer D and trimming. Within this sample are roughly 80,000 clones, with less than 95% of them counted one time only. The ten most abundant clones make up roughly 0.16% of the sample.

The research as a whole found: According to iCHAO1 estimates, humans had the largest TCR beta repertoire, 1.5 million or so clonotypes, which was attributed likely to selection by multiple MHC II molecules. Among all the groups compared, the lowest clonal inequality scores came from most of the three human donors. On average, humans had more CDR3 deletions and insertions than mice, indicating greater exonuclease and TdT activity. Repertoire diversity was not regarded as directly comparable between humans and mice because human T cells were selected on five to seven MHC II alleles.

Fluorescence-activated cell sorting was used to pull naive CD4 T cells, meaning cells that were CD45RO-negative and CD62L-positive, out of the PBMCs. Each donor gave roughly 50 ml of fresh peripheral blood, from which PBMCs were isolated by Ficoll density centrifugation. All samples were sorted on a FACSAria III instrument and reached purity above 95%. Source material: naive CD4+ T cells from blood. What this sample's cell subset or site label stands for: CD45RO-negative CD62L-positive naive CD4 T cells. This clonotype originated in a person aged 30 to 69 in good health.

The CDR3 has the sequence CASSPGRTSTDTQYF. The base sequence is TGTGCCAGCTCGCCGGGGAGGACTAGCACAGATACGCAGTATTTT. The receptor chain draws on TRBV7-6 and TRBJ2-3, and possibly TRBD2, on 6 matching bases. Via the germline V gene, CDR1 is SGHVS and CDR2 FNYEAQ. Counted from cysteine to phenylalanine, this CDR3 has 15 amino acids. Just the 45-base CDR3 DNA is kept, in frame starting at base 1. V is cut by 8 bases and J by 0 bases, and the space between the germline ends is 15 bases.